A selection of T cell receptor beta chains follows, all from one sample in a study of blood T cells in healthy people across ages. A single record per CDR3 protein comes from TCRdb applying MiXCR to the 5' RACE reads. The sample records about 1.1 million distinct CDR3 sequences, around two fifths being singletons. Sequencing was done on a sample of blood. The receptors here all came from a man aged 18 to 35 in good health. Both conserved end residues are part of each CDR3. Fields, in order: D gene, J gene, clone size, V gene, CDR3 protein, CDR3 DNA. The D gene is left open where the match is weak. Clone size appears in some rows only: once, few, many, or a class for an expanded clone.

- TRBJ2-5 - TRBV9 CASSAISGVETQYF TGTGCCAGCAGCGCCATAAGCGGAGTAGAGACCCAGTACTTC
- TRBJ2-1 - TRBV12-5 CASGVVGPGHEQFF TGTGCTAGTGGTGTGGTCGGACCGGGGCATGAGCAGTTCTTC
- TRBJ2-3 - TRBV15 CATSDGTPSNTDTQYF TGTGCCACCAGCGATGGGACCCCTTCAAACACAGATACGCAGTATTTT
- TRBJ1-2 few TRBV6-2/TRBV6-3 CASSHGGVGDGYTF TGTGCCAGCAGCCACGGGGGTGTCGGAGATGGCTACACCTTC
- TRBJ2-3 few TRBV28 CASSFRLSDTQYF TGTGCCAGCAGTTTCAGGTTGTCAGATACGCAGTATTTT
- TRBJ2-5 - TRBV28 CASSPRFFETQYF TGTGCCAGCAGTCCCCGTTTCTTCGAGACCCAGTACTTC
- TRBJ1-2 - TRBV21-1 CASSSRGLRYGYTF TGTGCCAGCAGCAGCAGGGGGCTTCGCTACGGCTACACCTTC
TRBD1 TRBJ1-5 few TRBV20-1 CSASLQGVVQPQHF TGCAGTGCTAGTCTACAGGGGGTTGTTCAGCCCCAGCATTTT
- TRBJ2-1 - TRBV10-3 CAISIFSGYNEQFF TGTGCCATCAGTATTTTTAGCGGCTACAATGAGCAGTTCTTC
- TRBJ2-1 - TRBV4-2 CARSQEQGVNEQFF TGTGCCAGAAGCCAAGAACAGGGAGTAAATGAGCAGTTCTTC
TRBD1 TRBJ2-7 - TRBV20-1 CSARDSATGNHEQYF TGCAGTGCTAGAGATTCCGCGACAGGGAACCACGAGCAGTACTTC
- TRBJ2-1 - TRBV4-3 CASSQSHLNEQFF TGCGCCAGCAGCCAATCACACCTCAATGAGCAGTTCTTC
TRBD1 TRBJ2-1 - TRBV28 CASRSGQYNEQFF TGTGCCAGCAGATCGGGACAGTACAATGAGCAGTTCTTC
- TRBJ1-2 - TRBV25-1 CASSESLSGTYGYTF TGTGCCAGCAGTGAATCTCTCTCAGGGACCTATGGCTACACCTTC
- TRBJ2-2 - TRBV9 CASSPVGNTGELFF TGTGCCAGCAGCCCGGTGGGGAACACCGGGGAGCTGTTTTTT
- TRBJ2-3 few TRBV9 CASSMQFYTDTQYF TGTGCCAGCAGCATGCAGTTCTACACAGATACGCAGTATTTT
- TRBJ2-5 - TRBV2 CASRKGGYQETQYF TGTGCCAGCAGAAAAGGAGGGTACCAAGAGACCCAGTACTTC
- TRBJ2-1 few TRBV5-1 CASSLAGKSSYNEQFF TGCGCCAGCAGCTTGGCGGGGAAAAGCTCCTACAATGAGCAGTTCTTC
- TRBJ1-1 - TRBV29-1 CSVAVDTEAFF TGCAGCGTCGCCGTAGACACTGAAGCTTTCTTT
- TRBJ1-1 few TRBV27 CASSLSAVYRAGEAFF TGTGCCAGCAGTTTATCGGCGGTTTACAGGGCGGGTGAAGCTTTCTTT
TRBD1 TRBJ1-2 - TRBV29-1 CSVQQGANYGYTF TGCAGCGTTCAACAGGGGGCGAACTATGGCTACACCTTC
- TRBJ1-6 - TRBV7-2 CASSLDGSSPLHF TGTGCCAGCAGCTTAGACGGGAGTTCACCCCTCCACTTT
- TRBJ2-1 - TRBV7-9 CASSLGMASYNEQFF TGTGCCAGCAGCTTAGGAATGGCCTCCTACAATGAGCAGTTCTTC